The 12 T cell receptor beta chains presented below share a single source sample, sequenced in a study of blood T cells in healthy people across ages (dated by TCRdb to the mid-2010s). The method behind the library was 5' RACE. The sample was run on an Illumina HiSeq 2500. A second about 6 to 11 cycle PCR used a sample-barcoded 5' primer and a J-beta primer mix. Using fastp at Q25 and MiXCR, TCRdb reprocessed the public reads and kept productive beta chains. Entries that share a CDR3 protein sequence are merged under the most common genes and DNA. In all, the sample holds hundreds of thousands of distinct CDR3 sequences, and 58% of those were seen once. The ten largest clones add up to 30% to 45% of the sample. The sequencing input was blood. The receptors were sampled from a man in his 60s in good health.

V gene TRBV3-1 combines with J gene TRBJ2-1; D gene uncertain. Germline V gene sequence: CDR1 LGHDT, CDR2 YNNKEL (reference sequence). Trimming took off 1 base at V and 9 bases at J, with 10 bases between the two ends. CDR3 length: 13 amino acids. The DNA of the CDR3 is TGTGCCAGCAGCCAAGGTCCCGTCGGTGAGCAGTTCTTC. Amino acid sequence: CASSQGPVGEQFF.

Comment on this clonotype: One junction end disagrees with the germline gene, perhaps due to a read error. The chain links TRBV6-1 to TRBJ2-2, with 15 bases that match TRBD2. Germline V gives CDR1 MNHNS, CDR2 SASEGT. The CDR3 loop spans 18 amino acids. The DNA for the CDR3 is TGTGTCAGCAGTGCCGGGACTAGCGGGGGGTATAACACCGGGGAGCTGTTTTTT. This translates into CVSSAGTSGGYNTGELFF.

The chain carries TRBV5-1 and TRBJ2-2; D is ambiguous. Germline-derived CDR1 and CDR2 are SGHRS and YFSETQ. V shed 0 bases and J shed 4 bases, with 7 bases lying between them. This CDR3 has 14 residues. CDR3: CASSLGASTGELFF. CDR3 nucleotides: TGCGCCAGCAGCTTGGGGGCAAGCACCGGGGAGCTGTTTTTT.

The genes are TRBV10-3 and TRBJ1-2; D call uncertain. The CDR3 runs 14 residues. The germline CDR1 and CDR2 sequences are ENHRY and SYGVKD. With 0 bases removed from V and 2 bases from J, the gap between germline ends came to 7 bases. CDR3 nucleotides: TGTGCCATCAGTGAGTCCGGACCGAACTATGGCTACACCTTC. Its translation is CAISESGPNYGYTF.

V usage is TRBV11-2 and J usage is TRBJ2-1, with 9 bases aligning to TRBD2. CDR3 length equals 14 residues. The V segment lost 1 base and the J segment 12 bases; nucleotides outside the gene matches: 7. Germline CDR1 is SGHAT and CDR2 is FQNNGV. Here the CDR3 reads CASSLAGLARRQFF. DNA for the CDR3: TGTGCCAGCAGCTTAGCGGGACTAGCACGGAGGCAGTTCTTC.

The chain combines TRBV27 with TRBJ1-5; possibly TRBD1 for D (6 bases). Germline assignment: CDR1 MNHEY and CDR2 SMNVEV (reference sequence). The ends were cut back, 3 bases at V and 3 bases at J, with 12 bases in the middle. The CDR3 totals 15 residues. The CDR3 is CASSFSGVDNQPQHF. The CDR3 DNA reads as TGTGCCAGCAGTTTTTCAGGGGTGGACAATCAGCCCCAGCATTTT.

This chain uses TRBV4-2 with TRBJ1-4; D is perhaps TRBD1 (5 bases). The germline CDR1 and CDR2 sequences are LGHNA and YNFKEQ. The CDR3 sequence is 16 residues long. With 4 bases removed from V and 6 bases from J, the gap between germline ends came to 18 bases. The CDR3 region is CASSLGTLWGDEKLFF. In DNA form, the CDR3 reads TGTGCCAGCAGCCTAGGGACTCTATGGGGTGATGAAAAACTGTTTTTT.

The V call is TRBV2, the J call TRBJ2-3; TRBD2 matches at 7 bases. CDR1 is SNHLY, CDR2 FYNNEI, per germline. The junction had 10 bases not matched to a gene; V was cut back by 8 bases and J by 2 bases. The CDR3 length is 15 residues. This CDR3 is CASSQDGGFTDTQYF. CDR3 nucleotide sequence: TGTGCCAGCTCTCAAGACGGGGGGTTCACAGATACGCAGTATTTT.

The V and J genes are TRBV20-1 and TRBJ2-1; perhaps TRBD2 as D (7 bases). V was trimmed by 1 base and J by 8 bases, leaving 12 bases between them. Per germline, CDR1 DFQATT and CDR2 SNEGSKA (reference sequence). The CDR3 is 13 residues long. As DNA, the CDR3 is TGCAGTGCTAGAGGCGGGGGCCACGATGAGCAGTTCTTC. Translation: CSARGGGHDEQFF.

This clonotype was seen a handful of times. The chain combines TRBV20-1 with TRBJ2-5, with 9 bases identical to TRBD1. Trimming cost V 5 bases and J 7 bases; bases outside gene matches: 8. Germline CDR1 is DFQATT and CDR2 is SNEGSKA (reference sequence). The CDR3 runs to 13 residues. The CDR3 here is CSAPGQGPATQYF. Here the CDR3 DNA reads TGCAGTGCTCCGGGACAGGGACCGGCGACCCAGTACTTC.

This clonotype has just a few counts. V usage is TRBV20-1 and J usage is TRBJ2-5; the D gene is possibly TRBD2 (5 bases). CDR1 DFQATT and CDR2 SNEGSKA come from the germline V gene (reference sequence). V was shortened by 3 bases and J by 1 base, with 9 bases between the two germline ends. This CDR3 is 13 amino acids long. CDR3: CSASGGSQETQYF. CDR3 in DNA: TGCAGTGCTAGCGGAGGCAGCCAAGAGACCCAGTACTTC.

In this sample, this clonotype turned up a few times. The V call is TRBV7-9, the J call TRBJ1-2; possible D gene TRBD1, 5 bases. The CDR3 sequence is 12 residues long. In germline, CDR1 is SEHNR, CDR2 FQNEAQ (reference sequence). The ends were cut back, 5 bases at V and 8 bases at J, with 12 bases in the middle. The CDR3: CASSPTEGGYTF. CDR3 DNA: TGTGCCAGCAGCCCCACAGAGGGGGGCTACACCTTC.